Each of the 7 T cell receptor beta chains below was sequenced from the same sample in a study of blood T cells in healthy people across ages. The authors ran a second PCR of 7 to 11 cycles using a sample-barcoded 5' primer and a J-beta primer mix. TCRdb reanalysed the 5' RACE reads using MiXCR and keeps one entry per CDR3 protein. Of hundreds of thousands of distinct CDR3 sequences listed, around 48% are singletons. The specimen was blood. These receptors were taken from a man older than 75 in good health.

The chain has TRBV20-1 and TRBJ1-1; TRBD1 matches at 8 bases. CDR1 and CDR2 from the germline V gene are DFQATT and SNEGSKA (reference sequence). This CDR3 has 15 amino acids. J gave up 0 bases and V 5 bases, and 8 bases lay outside the gene matches. This chain's CDR3 is CSAATGARVNTEAFF. CDR3 bases: TGCAGTGCTGCGACAGGGGCTCGGGTGAACACTGAAGCTTTCTTT.

The CDR3 region has the DNA TGTGCCAGCAGTTATTCGGGGGCCTCGACACCCGGGGAGCTGTTTTTT. Its protein product is CASSYSGASTPGELFF. The genes are TRBV6-5 and TRBJ2-2; possibly TRBD1 or TRBD2 for D (6 bases each). The CDR3 length is 16 residues. Germline V CDR1 and CDR2: MNHEY, SVGAGI. V shed 3 bases and J shed 6 bases, with 17 bases lying between them.

The rearrangement links TRBV29-1 to TRBJ2-7, with D perhaps matching TRBD1 (6 bases). Trimming shortened V by 7 bases and J by 0 bases, and 16 bases separated the two germline ends. The CDR3 spans 14 residues. CDR1 and CDR2 (germline): SQVTM, ANQGSEA. CDR3: CSGKDSTSSYEQYF. CDR3 nucleotides: TGCAGCGGGAAGGACAGCACCAGCTCCTACGAGCAGTACTTC.

This clonotype was detected only a few times. The chain combines TRBV20-1 with TRBJ2-1; 13 bases line up with TRBD2. CDR1 is DFQATT and CDR2 is SNEGSKA in the germline V gene (reference sequence). CDR3 length: 13 residues. Trimming removed 6 bases from V and 5 bases from J; junction bases left unmatched: 1. The CDR3 DNA reads TGCAGTGCCGGGACTAGCGGGGACAATGAGCAGTTCTTC. Its translation is CSAGTSGDNEQFF.

Worth noting for this clonotype: Germline is not matched at one junction end, which may reflect a read error. The genes are TRBV5-6 and TRBJ2-1; the D is unclear. The CDR3 totals 15 residues. CDR1 is SGHDT, CDR2 YYEEEE, per germline. The CDR3 DNA reads as TGTGCCGGCAGCGAACCCGGTAGAATCGACAATGAGCAGTTCTTC. Amino acid sequence: CAGSEPGRIDNEQFF.

V gene TRBV20-1 combines with J gene TRBJ2-4; tentatively, D is TRBD1 (5 bases). The V end lost 0 bases, the J end lost 4 bases, and 7 bases lay between the germline ends. Germline values: CDR1 DFQATT, CDR2 SNEGSKA (reference sequence). This CDR3 comprises 13 residues. CDR3 nucleotides: TGCAGTGCTAGAGAGCAGGGTAAAAACATTCAGTACTTC. Translation gives CSAREQGKNIQYF.

This sequence joins TRBV18 and TRBJ2-7, with 12 bases fitting TRBD2. The end of the DNA fits TRBJ2-5 better, so the J call may be wrong. The CDR3 extends over 18 amino acids. Germline V gives CDR1 KGHSH, CDR2 LQKENI. As DNA, the CDR3 is TGTGCCAGCTCACCCTCATCGACTAGCGGGGGCCTCGGAGAGACCCAGTACTTC. It specifies CASSPSSTSGGLGETQYF.